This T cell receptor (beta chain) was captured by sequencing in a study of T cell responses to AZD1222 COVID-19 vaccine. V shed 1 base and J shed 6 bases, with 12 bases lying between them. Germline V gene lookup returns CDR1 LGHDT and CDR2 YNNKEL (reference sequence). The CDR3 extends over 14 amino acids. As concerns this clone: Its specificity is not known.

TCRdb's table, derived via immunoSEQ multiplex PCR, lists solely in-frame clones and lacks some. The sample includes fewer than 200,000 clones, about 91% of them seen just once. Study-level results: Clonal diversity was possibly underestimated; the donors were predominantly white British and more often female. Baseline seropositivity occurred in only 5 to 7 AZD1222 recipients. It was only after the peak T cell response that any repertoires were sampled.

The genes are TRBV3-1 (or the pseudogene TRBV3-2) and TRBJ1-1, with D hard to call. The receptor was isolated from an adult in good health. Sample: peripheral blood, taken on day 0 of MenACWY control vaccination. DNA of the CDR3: TGTGCCAGCAGCCAAGTGGGAAGTGGCGCTGAAGCTTTCTTT. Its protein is CASSQVGSGAEAFF.